The 8 T cell receptor beta chains below all came from one sample that was sequenced in a study of blood T cell repertoires in COVID-19. Sequenced by immunoSEQ multiplex PCR; TCRdb stores in-frame clones only, minus some. The sample consists of some 350,000 clones, more than 75% of them appearing once. Sequenced input: PBMCs or T cells enriched from blood (not recorded which). These receptors were collected from a woman between 25 and 40 years old who had recovered from COVID-19.

J is TRBJ1-5 and V is TRBV3-1 (or the pseudogene TRBV3-2); D might be TRBD1 (5 bases). Germline CDR1 reads LGHDT; CDR2 reads YNNKEL (reference sequence). The CDR3 length is 15 residues. V lost 4 bases and J 5 bases, leaving 15 bases between the germline ends. The chain's CDR3 is CASSRSGLQDQPQHF. The CDR3 DNA reads TGTGCCAGCAGCCGCTCAGGTCTACAGGATCAGCCCCAGCATTTT.

This chain joins TRBV12-3 or TRBV12-4 and TRBJ2-3; 7 nucleotides line up with TRBD1. The CDR3 runs to 13 residues. The junction had 4 bases not matched to a gene; V was cut back by 10 bases and J by 0 bases. The CDR3 loop is CATMGQSTDTQYF. CDR3 DNA sequence: TGTGCCACCATGGGACAGAGCACAGATACGCAGTATTTT.

This clone appeared many times. The chain links TRBV5-3 to TRBJ1-1; perhaps TRBD1 as D (5 bases). TRBV5-3 is annotated as an ORF whose role is uncertain. The CDR3 totals 15 residues. Trimming stripped 1 base from V and 6 bases from J, with 16 bases between. The CDR3 nucleotides read TGTGCCAGAAGCTTGAGGGGAGGGAGGGACCCTGAAGCTTTCTTT. As protein: CARSLRGGRDPEAFF.

V is TRBV3-1 (or the pseudogene TRBV3-2) and J is TRBJ1-2; TRBD1 agrees at 8 bases. The trim removed 4 bases at V and 0 bases at J, leaving 7 bases unmatched. This CDR3 has 16 amino acids. The germline V gene has CDR1 LGHDT and CDR2 YNNKEL (reference sequence). The CDR3 coding sequence is TGTGCCAGCAGCCGCATACAGGGGGGGACTAACTATGGCTACACCTTC. Protein sequence: CASSRIQGGTNYGYTF.

The DNA for the CDR3 is TGTGCCAGCAGTGAGGTTGGGACAGGGCTCGGCTACACCTTC. It translates to CASSEVGTGLGYTF. This chain uses TRBV6-4 with TRBJ1-2; 9 nucleotides align to TRBD1. Germline CDR1 reads MRHNA; CDR2 reads SNTAGT. The CDR3 is 14 residues long. V lost 3 bases to trimming and J lost 8 bases; unmatched junction nucleotides: 7.

This clone has just a few counts. The gene calls are TRBV27 and TRBJ1-4; TRBD1 agrees at 12 bases. The CDR3 is made up of 16 amino acids. Trimming took 0 bases from V and 8 from J; bases not matched to a gene: 4. In germline, CDR1 is MNHEY, CDR2 SMNVEV (reference sequence). CDR3 bases: TGTGCCAGCAGTTTATCTGGGACAGGGGGCAGGGAAAAACTGTTTTTT. Protein product: CASSLSGTGGREKLFF. The full variable domain, its missing parts supplied by reference TRBV27 and TRBJ1-4, is EAQVTQNPRYLITVTGKKLTVTCSQNMNHEYMSWYRQDPGLGLRQIYYSMNVEVTDKGDVPEGYKVSRKEKRNFPLILESPSPNQTSLYFCASSLSGTGGREKLFFGSGTQLSVL.

This clone was seen a single time. V usage is TRBV5-1 and J usage is TRBJ1-2, with D unresolved. Trimming shortened V by 4 bases and J by 4 bases, and 11 bases separated the two germline ends. The CDR3 has 13 residues. Germline V gene sequence: CDR1 SGHRS, CDR2 YFSETQ. CDR3 protein: CASSDDNSYGYTF. The CDR3 DNA reads TGCGCCAGCAGCGATGACAATAGCTATGGCTACACCTTC.

The chain couples TRBV7-9 to TRBJ1-6, with D tentatively TRBD1 (5 bases). The CDR3 loop spans 14 amino acids. V gave up 5 bases and J gave up 7 bases, with 12 bases separating them. The germline V gene encodes CDR1 SEHNR and CDR2 FQNEAQ (reference sequence). Written as DNA, the CDR3 is TGTGCCAGCAGCCCGGGACTGCCAAATTCACCCCTCCACTTT. Protein sequence: CASSPGLPNSPLHF.